Each of the 11 T cell receptor beta chains below was sequenced from the same sample in a study of radiotherapy plus CTLA-4 blockade in lung cancer. Here immunoSEQ multiplex PCR was the method, and the copy in TCRdb shows in-frame clones only, minus some. The table records 75,000 to 100,000 clones, roughly 80% of them present only once. The input for sequencing was peripheral blood, taken from a patient treated with radiotherapy plus ipilimumab. The receptors stem from a human donor with non-small cell lung cancer who had a partial response to radiotherapy plus ipilimumab.

CDR3 region: CASSEGTAGDVPQHF. As DNA, the CDR3 is TGTGCCAGCAGTGAGGGGACAGCGGGCGATGTGCCCCAGCATTTT. The chain employs TRBV25-1 and TRBJ1-5; 7 nucleotides align to TRBD1. This CDR3 has 15 residues. Germline values: CDR1 MGHDK, CDR2 SYGVNS. J lost 9 bases, V lost 3 bases, and 11 bases had no gene match.

This chain uses TRBV28 with TRBJ2-7; 12 bases match TRBD1. Germline CDR1 reads MDHEN; CDR2 reads SYDVKM. This CDR3 region has 15 residues. With 7 bases clipped from V and 4 bases from J, the junction kept 8 bases outside the gene matches. CDR3 sequence: CASKSGTGGGYEQYF. CDR3 sequence (DNA): TGTGCCAGCAAATCCGGGACAGGGGGCGGGTACGAGCAGTACTTC.

Comment on this clone: The junction and the germline gene differ at one end; a read error may be behind it. The V and J genes are TRBV15 and TRBJ2-1; tentative D call: TRBD2 (5 bases). The CDR3 runs to 13 residues. CDR1 and CDR2 (germline): LNHNV, YYDKDF (reference sequence). The CDR3 reads CATSRERRIEQFF. DNA for the CDR3: TGTGCCACCAGCCGAGAGCGGCGCATTGAGCAGTTCTTC.

This chain connects TRBV28 to TRBJ1-3; D unclear. The CDR3 has 13 amino acids. Trimming took 3 bases from V and 1 from J, leaving 4 bases between them. Looked up from germline, CDR1 is MDHEN and CDR2 is SYDVKM. The CDR3 DNA reads as TGTGCCAGCAGTTTTATGTCTGGAAACACCATATATTTT. Its translation: CASSFMSGNTIYF.

The genes are TRBV6-6 and TRBJ2-1, with TRBD1 matching 9 bases. V gave up 5 bases and J gave up 5 bases; unmatched junction bases: 10. Germline CDR1 is MNHNY and CDR2 is SVGAGI (reference sequence). The CDR3 is 16 residues long. CDR3 nucleotide sequence: TGTGCCAGCAGTCGACCTACAGGGGGCTCTCACAATGAGCAGTTCTTC. Translating gives CASSRPTGGSHNEQFF.

The V and J genes are TRBV13 and TRBJ2-7; TRBD1 might be the D (5 bases). Germline CDR1 reads PRHDT; CDR2 reads FYEKMQ (reference sequence). V shed 6 bases and J shed 1 base, with 13 bases lying between them. The CDR3 extends over 14 amino acids. In DNA, the CDR3 is TGTGCCAGCAGGGCGCAGGGCCAATCCTACGAGCAGTACTTC. Translated, it gives CASRAQGQSYEQYF.

Comments on this clone: The sample contains more than one DNA sequence encoding this CDR3. V and J are TRBV27 and TRBJ2-1; TRBD2 aligns across 9 bases. This CDR3 comprises 15 residues. V shed 3 bases and J 7 bases; nucleotides not matched to a gene: 7. Germline assignment: CDR1 MNHEY and CDR2 SMNVEV (reference sequence). The CDR3 bases are TGTGCCAGCAGTTTTCAATTAGCGGGAGTGAATGAGCAGTTCTTC. Translated, it gives CASSFQLAGVNEQFF.

The rearrangement links TRBV29-1 to TRBJ2-7, with TRBD1 matching over 7 bases. The germline V gene has CDR1 SQVTM and CDR2 ANQGSEA. With 4 bases clipped from V and 0 bases from J, the junction kept 12 bases outside the gene matches. This CDR3 spans 16 amino acids. In nucleotides, the CDR3 is TGCAGCGTTGCTCGCGCTAGGACAGGTAGCTCCTACGAGCAGTACTTC. It encodes CSVARARTGSSYEQYF.

The chain is built from TRBV5-1 and TRBJ1-1; the D gene is possibly TRBD1 (5 bases). There are 14 residues in the CDR3. Germline V CDR1 and CDR2: SGHRS, YFSETQ. V was shortened by 2 bases and J by 3 bases, with 11 bases between the two germline ends. CDR3 in amino acids: CASSFFRADTEAFF. CDR3 DNA sequence: TGCGCCAGCAGCTTTTTCAGGGCTGACACTGAAGCTTTCTTT.

The gene calls are TRBV28 and TRBJ2-7; 7 positions agree with TRBD1. This CDR3 has 13 residues. Looked up from germline, CDR1 is MDHEN and CDR2 is SYDVKM. Unmatched junction bases numbered 5, after V lost 6 bases and J lost 3 bases. As DNA, the CDR3 is TGTGCCAGCAGCTCGGGACAGTTCTACGAGCAGTACTTC. The encoded protein is CASSSGQFYEQYF. The full variable domain, its missing parts supplied by reference TRBV28 and TRBJ2-7, is DVKVTQSSRYLVKRTGEKVFLECVQDMDHENMFWYRQDPGLGLRLIYFSYDVKMKEKGDIPEGYSVSREKKERFSLILESASTNQTSMYLCASSSGQFYEQYFGPGTRLTVT.

This chain uses TRBV18 with TRBJ1-2, with D unresolved. The CDR3 runs 13 residues. CDR1 KGHSH and CDR2 LQKENI come from the germline V gene. The ends were cut back, 2 bases at V and 7 bases at J, with 11 bases in the middle. The CDR3 region is CASSPTVGFGYTF. For the CDR3, the DNA is TGTGCCAGCTCACCAACAGTGGGCTTTGGCTACACCTTC.